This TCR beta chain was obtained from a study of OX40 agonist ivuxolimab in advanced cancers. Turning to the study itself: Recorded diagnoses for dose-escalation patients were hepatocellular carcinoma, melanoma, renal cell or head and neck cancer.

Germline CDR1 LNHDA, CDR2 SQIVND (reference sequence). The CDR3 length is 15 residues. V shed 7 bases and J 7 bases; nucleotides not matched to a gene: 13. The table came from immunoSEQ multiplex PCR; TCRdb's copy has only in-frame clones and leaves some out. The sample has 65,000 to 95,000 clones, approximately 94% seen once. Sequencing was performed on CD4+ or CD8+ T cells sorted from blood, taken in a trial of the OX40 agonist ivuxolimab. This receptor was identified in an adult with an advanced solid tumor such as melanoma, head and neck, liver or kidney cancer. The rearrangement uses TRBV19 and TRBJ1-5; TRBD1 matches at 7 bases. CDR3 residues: CASTLSGGAMQPQHF. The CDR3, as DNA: TGTGCCAGTACCCTCTCAGGGGGGGCAATGCAGCCCCAGCATTTT. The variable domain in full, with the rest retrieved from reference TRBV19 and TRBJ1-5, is DGGITQSPKYLFRKEGQNVTLSCEQNLNHDAMYWYRQDPGQGLRLIYYSQIVNDFQKGDIAEGYSVSREKKESFPLTVTSAQKNPTAFYLCASTLSGGAMQPQHFGDGTRLSIL.